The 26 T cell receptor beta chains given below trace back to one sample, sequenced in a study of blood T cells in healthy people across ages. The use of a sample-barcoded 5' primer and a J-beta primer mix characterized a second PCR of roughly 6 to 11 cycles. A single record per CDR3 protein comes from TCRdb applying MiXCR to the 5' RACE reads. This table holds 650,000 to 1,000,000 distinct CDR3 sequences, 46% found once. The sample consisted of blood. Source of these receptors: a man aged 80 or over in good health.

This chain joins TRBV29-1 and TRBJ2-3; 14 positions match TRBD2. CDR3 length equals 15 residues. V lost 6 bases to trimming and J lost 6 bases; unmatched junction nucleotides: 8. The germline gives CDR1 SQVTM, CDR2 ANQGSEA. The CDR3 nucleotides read TGCAGCGTAATGACTAGCGGGGGGGCTAGGGATACGCAGTATTTT. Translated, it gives CSVMTSGGARDTQYF.

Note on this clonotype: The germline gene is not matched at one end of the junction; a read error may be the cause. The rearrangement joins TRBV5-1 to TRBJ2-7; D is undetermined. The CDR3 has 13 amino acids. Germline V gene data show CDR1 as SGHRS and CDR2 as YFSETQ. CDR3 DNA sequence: TGTGCCAGCAGCCAAGGGTTATCCCACGAGCAGTACTTC. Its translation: CASSQGLSHEQYF.

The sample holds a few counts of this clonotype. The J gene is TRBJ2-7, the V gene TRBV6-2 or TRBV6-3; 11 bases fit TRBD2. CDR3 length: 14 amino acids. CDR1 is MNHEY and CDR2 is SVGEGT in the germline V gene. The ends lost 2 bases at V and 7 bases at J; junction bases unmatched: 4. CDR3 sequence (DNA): TGTGCCAGCAGTTACCTAGCGGGAGGACGAGAGCAGTACTTC. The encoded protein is CASSYLAGGREQYF.

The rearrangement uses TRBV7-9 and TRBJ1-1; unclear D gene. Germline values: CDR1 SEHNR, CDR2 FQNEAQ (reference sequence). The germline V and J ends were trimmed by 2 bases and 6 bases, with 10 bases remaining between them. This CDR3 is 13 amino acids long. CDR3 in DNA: TGTGCCAGCAGCTTAATAGGGTCGGCTGAAGCTTTCTTT. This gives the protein CASSLIGSAEAFF.

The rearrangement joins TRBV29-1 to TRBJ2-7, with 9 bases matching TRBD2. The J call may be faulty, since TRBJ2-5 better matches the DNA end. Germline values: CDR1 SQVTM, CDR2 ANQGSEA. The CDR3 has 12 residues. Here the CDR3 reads CSVRTSAETQYF. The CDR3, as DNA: TGCAGCGTTAGGACTAGCGCGGAGACCCAGTACTTC.

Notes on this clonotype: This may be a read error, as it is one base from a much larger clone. The CDR3 DNA sequence: TGTGCCAGCAGTGACCGGGGACTGAGCAGTGAGCAGTTCTTC. It specifies CASSDRGLSSEQFF. The chain combines TRBV6-2 or TRBV6-3 with TRBJ2-1; D may be TRBD2 (6 bases). Germline-derived CDR1 and CDR2 are MNHEY and SVGEGT. The CDR3 is 14 amino acids. Deletions cut 5 bases from V and 9 bases from J, with 17 bases between.

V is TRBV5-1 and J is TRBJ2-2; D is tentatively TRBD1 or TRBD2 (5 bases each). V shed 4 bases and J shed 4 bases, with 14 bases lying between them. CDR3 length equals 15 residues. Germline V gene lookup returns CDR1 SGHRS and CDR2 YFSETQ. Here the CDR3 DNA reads TGCGCCAGCAGCCTCACACTAGGGGTCACCGGGGAGCTGTTTTTT. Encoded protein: CASSLTLGVTGELFF. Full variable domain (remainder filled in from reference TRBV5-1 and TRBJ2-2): KAGVTQTPRYLIKTRGQQVTLSCSPISGHRSVSWYQQTPGQGLQFLFEYFSETQRNKGNFPGRFSGRQFSNSRSEMNVSTLELGDSALYLCASSLTLGVTGELFFGEGSRLTVL.

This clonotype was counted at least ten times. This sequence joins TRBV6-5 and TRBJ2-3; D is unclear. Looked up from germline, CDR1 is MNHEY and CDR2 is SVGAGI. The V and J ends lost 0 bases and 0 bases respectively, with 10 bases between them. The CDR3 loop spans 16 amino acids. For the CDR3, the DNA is TGTGCCAGCAGTTACTCGGTCGGTGCTAGCACAGATACGCAGTATTTT. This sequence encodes CASSYSVGASTDTQYF.

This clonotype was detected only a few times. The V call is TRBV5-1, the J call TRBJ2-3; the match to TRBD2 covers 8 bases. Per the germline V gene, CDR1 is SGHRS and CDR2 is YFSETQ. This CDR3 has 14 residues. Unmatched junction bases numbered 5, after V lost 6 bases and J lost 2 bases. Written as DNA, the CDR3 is TGCGCCAGCAATAAGCGGGAGCCCACAGATACGCAGTATTTT. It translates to CASNKREPTDTQYF.

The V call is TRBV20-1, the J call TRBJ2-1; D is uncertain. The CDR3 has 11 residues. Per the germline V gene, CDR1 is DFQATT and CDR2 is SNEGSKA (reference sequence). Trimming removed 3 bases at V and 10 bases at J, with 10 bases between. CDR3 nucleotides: TGCAGTGCTAGCCCGCGAAAAGAGCAGTTCTTC. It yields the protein CSASPRKEQFF.

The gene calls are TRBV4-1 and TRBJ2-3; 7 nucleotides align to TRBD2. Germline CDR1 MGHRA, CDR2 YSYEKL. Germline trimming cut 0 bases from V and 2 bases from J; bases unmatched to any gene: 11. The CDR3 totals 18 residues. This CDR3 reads CASSQDRGASGLTDTQYF. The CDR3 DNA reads TGCGCCAGCAGCCAAGATAGAGGCGCTAGCGGACTCACAGATACGCAGTATTTT.

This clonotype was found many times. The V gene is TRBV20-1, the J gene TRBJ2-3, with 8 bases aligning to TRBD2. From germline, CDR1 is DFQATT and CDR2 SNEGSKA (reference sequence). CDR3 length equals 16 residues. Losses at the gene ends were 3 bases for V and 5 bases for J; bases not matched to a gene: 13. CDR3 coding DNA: TGCAGTGCTAGTTTGGAGGCGGGAGGTTGGAGAGATACGCAGTATTTT. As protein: CSASLEAGGWRDTQYF.

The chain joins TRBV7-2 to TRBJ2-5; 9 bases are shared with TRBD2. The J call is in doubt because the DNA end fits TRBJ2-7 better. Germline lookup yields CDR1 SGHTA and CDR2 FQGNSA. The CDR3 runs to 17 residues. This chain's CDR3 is CASSLGRMTSGPYEQYF. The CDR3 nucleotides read TGTGCCAGCAGCTTAGGGAGAATGACTAGCGGACCTTACGAGCAGTACTTC.

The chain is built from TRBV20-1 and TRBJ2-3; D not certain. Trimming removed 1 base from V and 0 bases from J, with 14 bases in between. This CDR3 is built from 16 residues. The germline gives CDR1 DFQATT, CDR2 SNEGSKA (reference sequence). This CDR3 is CSARAMGLPSTDTQYF. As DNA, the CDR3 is TGCAGTGCTAGAGCGATGGGCTTACCTAGCACAGATACGCAGTATTTT.

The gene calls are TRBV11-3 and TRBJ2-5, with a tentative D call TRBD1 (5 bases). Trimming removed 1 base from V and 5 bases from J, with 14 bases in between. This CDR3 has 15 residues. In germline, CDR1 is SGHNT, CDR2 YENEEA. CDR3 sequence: CASSLVGTSGETQYF. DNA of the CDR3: TGTGCCAGCAGCTTAGTGGGCACCTCAGGGGAGACCCAGTACTTC.

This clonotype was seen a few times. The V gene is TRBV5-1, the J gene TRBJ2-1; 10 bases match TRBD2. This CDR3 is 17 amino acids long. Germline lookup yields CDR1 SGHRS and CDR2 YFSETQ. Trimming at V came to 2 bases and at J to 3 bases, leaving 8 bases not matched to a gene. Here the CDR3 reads CASSLLTSGTYYNEQFF. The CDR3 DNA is TGCGCCAGCAGCTTACTTACTAGCGGGACTTACTACAATGAGCAGTTCTTC.

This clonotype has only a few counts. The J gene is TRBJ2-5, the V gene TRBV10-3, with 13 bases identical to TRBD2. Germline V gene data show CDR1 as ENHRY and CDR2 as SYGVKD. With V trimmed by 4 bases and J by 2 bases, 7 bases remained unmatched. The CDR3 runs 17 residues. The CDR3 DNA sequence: TGTGCCATCAGTGTGGGACTAGCGGGAAGTCAGCAAGAGACCCAGTACTTC. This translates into CAISVGLAGSQQETQYF.

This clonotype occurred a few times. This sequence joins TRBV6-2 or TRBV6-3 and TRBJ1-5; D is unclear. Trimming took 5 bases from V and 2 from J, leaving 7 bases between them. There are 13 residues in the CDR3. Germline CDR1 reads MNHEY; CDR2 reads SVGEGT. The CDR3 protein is CASSRERNQPQHF. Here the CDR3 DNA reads TGTGCCAGCAGTCGGGAACGCAATCAGCCCCAGCATTTT.

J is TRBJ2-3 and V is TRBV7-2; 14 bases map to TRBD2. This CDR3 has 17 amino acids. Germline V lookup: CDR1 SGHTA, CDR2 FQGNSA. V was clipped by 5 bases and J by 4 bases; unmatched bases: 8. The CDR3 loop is CASSPRLAGGPSDTQYF. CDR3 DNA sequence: TGTGCCAGCAGCCCCCGACTAGCGGGAGGGCCGTCAGATACGCAGTATTTT. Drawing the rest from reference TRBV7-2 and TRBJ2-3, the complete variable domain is GAGVSQSPSNKVTEKGKDVELRCDPISGHTALYWYRQSLGQGLEFLIYFQGNSAPDKSGLPSDRFSAERTGGSVSTLTIQRTQQEDSAVYLCASSPRLAGGPSDTQYFGPGTRLTVL.

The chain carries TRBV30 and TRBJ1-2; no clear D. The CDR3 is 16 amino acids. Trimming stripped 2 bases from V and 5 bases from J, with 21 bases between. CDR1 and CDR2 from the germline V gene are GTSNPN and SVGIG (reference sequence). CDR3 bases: TGTGCCTGGAGTCGACCGAATAAACCCAGTGGGTATGGCTACACCTTC. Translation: CAWSRPNKPSGYGYTF.

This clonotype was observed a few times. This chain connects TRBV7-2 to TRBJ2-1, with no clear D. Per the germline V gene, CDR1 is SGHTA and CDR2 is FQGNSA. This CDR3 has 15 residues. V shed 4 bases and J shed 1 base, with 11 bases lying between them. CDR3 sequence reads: CASSSGLRSYNEQFF. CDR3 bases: TGTGCCAGCAGCTCCGGTTTACGATCCTACAATGAGCAGTTCTTC.

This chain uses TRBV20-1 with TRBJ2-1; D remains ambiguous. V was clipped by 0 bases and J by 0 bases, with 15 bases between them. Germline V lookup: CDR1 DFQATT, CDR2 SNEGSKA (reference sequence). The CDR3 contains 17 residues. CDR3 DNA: TGCAGTGCTAGAGATTCTCCGAGAACGAGCTCCTACAATGAGCAGTTCTTC. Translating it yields CSARDSPRTSSYNEQFF.

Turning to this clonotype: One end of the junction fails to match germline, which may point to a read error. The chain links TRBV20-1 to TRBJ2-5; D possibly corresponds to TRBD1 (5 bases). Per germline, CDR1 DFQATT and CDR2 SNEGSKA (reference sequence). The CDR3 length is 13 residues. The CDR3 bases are TGCAGTGCTCGAGAGCTAGGGGAAGAGACCCAGTACTTC. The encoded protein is CSARELGEETQYF.

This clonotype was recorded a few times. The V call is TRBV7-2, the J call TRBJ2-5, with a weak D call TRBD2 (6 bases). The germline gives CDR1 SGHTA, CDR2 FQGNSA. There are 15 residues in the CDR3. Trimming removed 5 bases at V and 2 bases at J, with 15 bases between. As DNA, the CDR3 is TGTGCCAGCAGCCGAGGGACTTCGAGGCAAGAGACCCAGTACTTC. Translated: CASSRGTSRQETQYF.

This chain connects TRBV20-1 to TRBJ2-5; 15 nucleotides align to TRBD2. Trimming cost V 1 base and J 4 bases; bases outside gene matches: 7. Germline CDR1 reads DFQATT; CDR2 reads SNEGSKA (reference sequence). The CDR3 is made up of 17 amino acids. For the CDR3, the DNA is TGCAGTGCTAGAGGGACTAGCGGGAGGGTGGCCCGAGAGACCCAGTACTTC. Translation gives CSARGTSGRVARETQYF.

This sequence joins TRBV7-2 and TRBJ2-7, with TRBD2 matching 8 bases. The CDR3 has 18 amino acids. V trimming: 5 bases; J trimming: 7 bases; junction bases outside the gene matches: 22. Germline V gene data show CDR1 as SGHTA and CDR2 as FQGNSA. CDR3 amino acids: CASSPRGRVSGSSGEQYF. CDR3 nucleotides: TGTGCCAGCAGCCCCCGAGGGAGGGTCAGCGGGAGTTCGGGGGAGCAGTACTTC.